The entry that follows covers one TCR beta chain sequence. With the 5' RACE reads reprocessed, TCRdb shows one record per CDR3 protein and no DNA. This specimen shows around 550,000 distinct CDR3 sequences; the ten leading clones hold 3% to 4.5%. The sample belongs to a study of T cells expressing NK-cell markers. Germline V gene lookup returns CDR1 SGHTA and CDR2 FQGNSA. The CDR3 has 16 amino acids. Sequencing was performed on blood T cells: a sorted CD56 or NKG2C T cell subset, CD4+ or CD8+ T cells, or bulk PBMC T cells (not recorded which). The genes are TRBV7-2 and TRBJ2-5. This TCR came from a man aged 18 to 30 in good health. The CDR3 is CASSLASDFGEETQYF. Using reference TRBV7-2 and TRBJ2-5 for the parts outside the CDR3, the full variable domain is GAGVSQSPSNKVTEKGKDVELRCDPISGHTALYWYRQSLGQGLEFLIYFQGNSAPDKSGLPSDRFSAERTGGSVSTLTIQRTQQEDSAVYLCASSLASDFGEETQYFGPGTRLLVL.